This T cell receptor beta chain is from a study of blood T cell repertoires in COVID-19. On the study more broadly: Samples taken during acute and convalescent COVID-19 were collected in the United States, Italy and Spain.

Germline-derived CDR1 and CDR2 are SGHRS and YFSETQ. Trimming stripped 0 bases from V and 4 bases from J, with 13 bases between. The CDR3 extends over 15 amino acids. Original processing notes: Amplification of reference gene primers was used by the study to estimate nucleated cell counts. The method was immunoSEQ multiplex PCR; TCRdb's version includes in-frame clones alone and lacks a portion of them. D and trimming were read from the DNA, whereas the V and J calls and clone size are those reported in that table. Among about 60,000 clones listed, approximately 90% were seen once. The sequenced material came from peripheral blood. The gene calls are TRBV5-1 and TRBJ2-5; D might be TRBD2 (5 bases). This sequence was found in a human donor with acute or convalescent COVID-19. The donor label of this sample is uncertain. DNA of the CDR3: TGCGCCAGCAGCTTGGACGGAGGAGCTGGAGAGACCCAGTACTTC. It yields the protein CASSLDGGAGETQYF.